This T cell receptor beta chain is drawn from a study of blood T cell repertoires in COVID-19. Produced via immunoSEQ multiplex PCR; TCRdb's table is partial and in-frame only. Of hundreds of thousands of clones in the sample, approximately 87% are singletons; the top ten hold roughly 10%. Material for sequencing was PBMCs or T cells enriched from blood (not recorded which). The source is a woman aged 45-65 years who had recovered from COVID-19.

CDR3 sequence reads: CASSLAQGSQPQHF. Written as DNA, the CDR3 is TGTGCCAGCAGCTTGGCACAGGGAAGTCAGCCCCAGCATTTT. The chain carries TRBV5-5 and TRBJ1-5, with D perhaps TRBD1 (6 bases). V was pared by 0 bases and J by 6 bases, with 10 bases between. Germline V CDR1 and CDR2: SGHKS, YYEKEE (reference sequence). CDR3 length: 14 residues.